Each of the 21 T cell receptor beta chains below was sequenced from the same sample in a study of response to subunit inactivated influenza vaccine. One entry per CDR3 protein results from TCRdb running MiXCR on the RT-PCR reads. This sample has fewer than 750,000 distinct CDR3 sequences; 14% occur once, and the top ten carry 8.5% to 14%. Sequenced material: PBMCs from blood, taken 11 to 12 days after vaccination. All receptors come from a middle-aged man who received an inactivated influenza vaccine.

The chain is built from TRBV5-4 and TRBJ2-2; 12 bases align to TRBD2. V shed 4 bases, J shed 3 bases, and the junction held 10 bases outside the gene matches. The CDR3 runs 18 residues. The germline CDR1 and CDR2 sequences are SGHNT and YYREEE (reference sequence). The CDR3 here is CASSQAISSGGDTGELFF. The CDR3 nucleotides read TGTGCCAGCAGCCAGGCCATATCTAGCGGGGGGGACACCGGGGAGCTGTTTTTT. Looking up the rest from reference TRBV5-4 and TRBJ2-2 gives the full variable domain: ETGVTQSPTHLIKTRGQQVTLRCSSQSGHNTVSWYQQALGQGPQFIFQYYREEENGRGNFPPRFSGLQFPNYSSELNVNALELDDSALYLCASSQAISSGGDTGELFFGEGSRLTVL.

This clonotype has a count of ten or more. This sequence joins TRBV7-3 and TRBJ1-1; the D is unclear. The CDR3 is made up of 13 amino acids. The V end was cut by 5 bases, the J end by 1 base, with 8 bases between. Germline assignment: CDR1 SGHTA and CDR2 FQGTGA. CDR3 sequence reads: CASSPGSNTEAFF. Here the CDR3 DNA reads TGTGCCAGCAGCCCGGGTTCGAACACTGAAGCTTTCTTT.

The CDR3 reads CAIGMESGAYEQYF. In nucleotides, the CDR3 is TGTGCCATCGGAATGGAATCGGGGGCGTACGAGCAGTACTTC. The V call is TRBV25-1, the J call TRBJ2-7; tentatively, D is TRBD1 or TRBD2 (6 bases each). The CDR3 is 14 residues long. Germline V gene sequence: CDR1 MGHDK, CDR2 SYGVNS. Trimming cost V 10 bases and J 4 bases, with 20 bases left between them.

This clonotype was detected a few times. The CDR3 spells CAIGPAGRSYEQYF. DNA of the CDR3: TGTGCCATCGGGCCCGCGGGGCGCTCCTACGAGCAGTACTTC. The chain links TRBV10-3 to TRBJ2-7, with a weak D call TRBD2 (6 bases). The CDR3 is 14 residues long. Germline V lookup: CDR1 ENHRY, CDR2 SYGVKD. Trimming took 8 bases from V and 0 from J, leaving 14 bases between them.

The chain links TRBV11-2 to TRBJ2-3, with D tentatively TRBD1 or TRBD2 (6 bases each). The V end was cut by 10 bases, the J end by 2 bases, with 19 bases between. CDR1 and CDR2 (germline): SGHAT, FQNNGV. There are 15 residues in the CDR3. The CDR3 sequence is CATSPNAGHTDTQYF. In DNA, the CDR3 is TGTGCCACCAGTCCCAACGCGGGACACACAGATACGCAGTATTTT.

CDR3 sequence: CSAKLNPGTQYF. The CDR3 DNA follows: TGCAGTGCCAAACTTAATCCGGGGACCCAGTACTTC. The V call is TRBV20-1, the J call TRBJ2-5, with D hard to call. The V gene's germline CDR1 is DFQATT and CDR2 SNEGSKA (reference sequence). This CDR3 is 12 amino acids long. The germline V and J ends were trimmed by 6 bases and 7 bases, with 15 bases remaining between them.

Only a few counts were recorded for this clonotype. The chain couples TRBV25-1 to TRBJ2-1, with 7 bases matching TRBD1. This CDR3 region has 12 residues. The V gene's germline CDR1 is MGHDK and CDR2 SYGVNS. V lost 6 bases, J lost 15 bases, and 11 bases stayed unmatched. This chain's CDR3 is CASSLHPGQPFF. CDR3 coding DNA: TGTGCCAGCAGCCTCCATCCGGGACAGCCGTTCTTC.

This clonotype occurred a few times. This rearrangement joins TRBV15 to TRBJ1-1, with unresolved D. CDR3 length: 12 residues. Germline loops: CDR1 LNHNV, CDR2 YYDKDF (reference sequence). Trimming left V 3 bases short and J 3 bases short, with 5 bases between. CDR3 sequence (DNA): TGTGCCACCAGCAGGGGTTACACTGAAGCTTTCTTT. It specifies CATSRGYTEAFF.

The chain couples TRBV20-1 to TRBJ2-3, with 12 bases identical to TRBD2. The CDR3 runs to 17 residues. Germline CDR1 reads DFQATT; CDR2 reads SNEGSKA (reference sequence). Trimming took 6 bases from V and 3 from J; bases not matched to a gene: 13. As DNA, the CDR3 is TGCAGTGCCGAATTCCCCGGACTAGCGGGGACTACAGATACGCAGTATTTT. Translated: CSAEFPGLAGTTDTQYF.

By frequency in the sample, this clonotype is medium-sized (0.01 to 0.1%). The V call is TRBV20-1, the J call TRBJ2-3; 9 nucleotides match TRBD2. The CDR3 loop spans 14 amino acids. CDR1 is DFQATT and CDR2 is SNEGSKA in the germline V gene (reference sequence). Unmatched junction bases numbered 4, after V lost 5 bases and J lost 1 base. CDR3 DNA: TGCAGTGCTGACGTAGCGGGGGGCACAGATACGCAGTATTTT. This codes for CSADVAGGTDTQYF.

The rearrangement links TRBV14 to TRBJ1-1; no firm D call. With 4 bases removed from V and 1 base from J, the gap between germline ends came to 4 bases. From germline, CDR1 is SGHDN and CDR2 FVKESK. The length of the CDR3 is 12 residues. The chain's CDR3 is CASSPWNTEAFF. CDR3 DNA sequence: TGTGCCAGCAGCCCTTGGAACACTGAAGCTTTCTTT.

This clonotype occurred a few times. The chain couples TRBV28 to TRBJ1-5; TRBD1 aligns across 11 bases. With V trimmed by 5 bases and J by 6 bases, 9 bases remained unmatched. Germline CDR1 reads MDHEN; CDR2 reads SYDVKM. CDR3 length equals 16 residues. In DNA, the CDR3 is TGTGCCAGCAGTACCCCGGACAGGGGGCAGGTTCAGCCCCAGCATTTT. Translated: CASSTPDRGQVQPQHF. The variable domain in full, completed from reference TRBV28 and TRBJ1-5, reads DVKVTQSSRYLVKRTGEKVFLECVQDMDHENMFWYRQDPGLGLRLIYFSYDVKMKEKGDIPEGYSVSREKKERFSLILESASTNQTSMYLCASSTPDRGQVQPQHFGDGTRLSIL.

This clonotype was seen ten or more times. The rearrangement joins TRBV20-1 to TRBJ1-4, with D tentatively TRBD1 (5 bases). CDR1 is DFQATT and CDR2 is SNEGSKA in the germline V gene (reference sequence). V was pared by 6 bases and J by 7 bases, with 15 bases between. The CDR3 has 13 residues. CDR3 sequence (DNA): TGCAGTGCCTTCTGGGGGGAAGGTGAAAAACTGTTTTTT. This encodes CSAFWGEGEKLFF.

V is TRBV2 and J is TRBJ2-2; 10 nucleotides line up with TRBD1. Germline CDR1 is SNHLY and CDR2 is FYNNEI. V gave up 8 bases and J gave up 6 bases; unmatched junction bases: 9. The CDR3 has 15 amino acids. In DNA, the CDR3 is TGTGCCAGCGGCCGGGACAGGGGAGGTTCCGGGGAGCTGTTTTTT. Its protein product is CASGRDRGGSGELFF.

The chain carries TRBV2 and TRBJ1-3; D remains unclear. Germline V gene sequence: CDR1 SNHLY, CDR2 FYNNEI. The CDR3 loop spans 13 amino acids. The V and J ends lost 4 bases and 2 bases respectively, with 6 bases between them. The CDR3 nucleotides are TGTGCCAGCAGTGGGTTCACTGGAAACACCATATATTTT. Protein product: CASSGFTGNTIYF.

The chain employs TRBV11-2 and TRBJ1-6, with 12 bases matching TRBD1. V dropped 1 base and J dropped 8; count of bases not matched to a gene: 3. Germline values: CDR1 SGHAT, CDR2 FQNNGV. The CDR3 extends over 16 amino acids. The CDR3 DNA reads as TGTGCCAGCAGCTTAGGGGGACAGGGGGCTTATTCACCCCTCCACTTT. Residues: CASSLGGQGAYSPLHF.

This clonotype appeared a few times. This sequence joins TRBV18 and TRBJ2-7; no definite D call. V was cut by 3 bases and J by 6 bases, with 12 bases left in between. The CDR3 is made up of 13 amino acids. Germline CDR1 is KGHSH and CDR2 is LQKENI. CDR3 sequence: CASSPSASGEQYF. CDR3 in DNA: TGTGCCAGCTCACCCTCCGCGTCGGGCGAGCAGTACTTC.

The chain couples TRBV6-2 or TRBV6-3 to TRBJ2-5, with 8 nucleotides matching TRBD1. With 10 bases clipped from V and 4 bases from J, the junction kept 14 bases outside the gene matches. The CDR3 runs to 15 residues. Per germline, CDR1 MNHEY and CDR2 SVGEGT. CDR3 sequence reads: CATLNGRGHGETQYF. In DNA form, the CDR3 reads TGTGCCACCCTAAACGGCAGGGGGCATGGAGAGACCCAGTACTTC.

This clonotype was observed a few times. The V and J genes are TRBV5-1 and TRBJ2-3; the match to TRBD2 covers 8 bases. The junction had 12 bases not matched to a gene; V was cut back by 2 bases and J by 4 bases. This CDR3 comprises 17 residues. CDR1 and CDR2 (germline): SGHRS, YFSETQ. The CDR3 protein is CASSFFPGLAMADTQYF. In DNA form, the CDR3 reads TGCGCCAGCAGCTTCTTTCCCGGACTAGCCATGGCAGATACGCAGTATTTT.

The rearrangement uses TRBV10-3 and TRBJ2-1, with D possibly being TRBD2 (6 bases). The CDR3 covers 11 residues. Trimming left V 7 bases short and J 9 bases short, with 10 bases between. Germline CDR1 and CDR2: ENHRY and SYGVKD. The DNA for the CDR3 is TGTGCCATCAAGACTAGTGGTGAGCAGTTCTTC. It yields the protein CAIKTSGEQFF.

Worth noting for this clonotype: The conserved phenylalanine or tryptophan normally closing the CDR3 is absent here, so this likely arose from a read error. The rearrangement joins TRBV7-9 to TRBJ2-4, with a tentative D call TRBD1 (7 bases). The CDR3 runs 16 residues. V was cut by 4 bases and J by 3 bases, with 16 bases left in between. Germline V gene sequence: CDR1 SEHNR, CDR2 FQNEAQ (reference sequence). The CDR3 nucleotides read TGTGCCAGCAGCTGGAGCCAGGGGGAGGACAAAAACATTCAGTACTAC. This codes for CASSWSQGEDKNIQYY.